The 5 T cell receptor beta chains reported below all come from one sample, sequenced in a study of OX40 agonist ivuxolimab in advanced cancers. Using immunoSEQ multiplex PCR, the repertoire was profiled, and TCRdb retains in-frame clones only, with some absent. This sample has about 16,000 clones; 75% to 95% occur once, and the top ten carry over 25%. The starting material was CD4+ or CD8+ T cells sorted from blood, obtained in a trial of the OX40 agonist ivuxolimab. The receptors originated from an adult with an advanced solid tumor such as melanoma, head and neck, liver or kidney cancer.

This chain connects TRBV9 to TRBJ2-7; 9 positions match TRBD1. The CDR3 is made up of 14 amino acids. The germline gives CDR1 SGDLS, CDR2 YYNGEE. After removal of 3 bases from V and 2 bases from J, the junction contained 3 bases not matched to a gene. CDR3 sequence: CASSDGTGTYEQYF. The CDR3 coding sequence is TGTGCCAGCAGCGACGGGACAGGGACCTACGAGCAGTACTTC.

V usage is TRBV10-3 and J usage is TRBJ1-1; tentative D call: TRBD1 (6 bases). The germline CDR1 and CDR2 sequences are ENHRY and SYGVKD. V lost 4 bases to trimming and J lost 8 bases, with 14 bases between them. The CDR3 spans 13 residues. CDR3 DNA sequence: TGTGCCATCAGTGCTGGGACACCTCAGGAAGCTTTCTTT. This translates into CAISAGTPQEAFF.

The count of this clone is one. This chain links TRBV7-2 with TRBJ2-1; D is perhaps TRBD1 (5 bases). Per germline, CDR1 SGHTA and CDR2 FQGNSA. The CDR3 spans 14 residues. With 6 bases removed from V and 0 bases from J, the gap between germline ends came to 9 bases. For the CDR3, the DNA is TGTGCCAGCAGAAAAGGGGTCTCCTACAATGAGCAGTTCTTC. Residues: CASRKGVSYNEQFF.

V usage is TRBV7-9 and J usage is TRBJ2-7, with 8 bases aligning to TRBD1. This CDR3 contains 14 residues. From germline, CDR1 is SEHNR and CDR2 FQNEAQ (reference sequence). Unmatched junction bases numbered 7, after V lost 4 bases and J lost 5 bases. The CDR3: CASSSYRGRNEQYF. For the CDR3, the DNA is TGTGCCAGCAGCTCCTACAGGGGGAGGAACGAGCAGTACTTC.

The chain joins TRBV7-9 to TRBJ2-3; 8 nucleotides align to TRBD2. J gave up 1 base and V 5 bases, and 2 bases lay outside the gene matches. The germline CDR1 and CDR2 sequences are SEHNR and FQNEAQ (reference sequence). CDR3 length: 14 amino acids. The CDR3 spells CASSTTSGTDTQYF. CDR3 nucleotides: TGTGCCAGCAGCACGACTAGCGGCACAGATACGCAGTATTTT.